This entry features one T cell receptor (beta chain) sequence. Generated by immunoSEQ multiplex PCR, the TCRdb table keeps only in-frame clones and is missing some. The table has approximately 150,000 clones, approximately 80% seen once; the top ten hold around 6%. This specimen comes from a study of blood T cell repertoires in COVID-19. CDR1 is SGHRS, CDR2 YFSETQ, per germline. Losses at the gene ends were 1 base for V and 3 bases for J; bases not matched to a gene: 3. The CDR3 totals 14 residues. V is TRBV5-1 and J is TRBJ1-2; 7 positions agree with TRBD1. This sequence was found in a man aged 35 to 55 who had recovered from COVID-19. Sequenced sample: PBMCs or T cells enriched from blood (not recorded which). In DNA, the CDR3 is TGCGCCAGCAGCTTGAGACAGGGTGACTATGGCTACACCTTC. Translated: CASSLRQGDYGYTF.